This T cell receptor beta chain came from a study of T cell responses to AZD1222 COVID-19 vaccine. Study-level points and caveats: Nearly half of the spike-specific TCRs reportedly recognize variant regions that carry no mutations. Seropositive status at baseline applied to only a handful of AZD1222 recipients. The donors showed a predominance of white British ancestry and of females, with possible underestimation of clonal diversity. None of the repertoires were sampled until the peak T cell response had passed.

Comments on this clone: Its antigen remains unknown. At one boundary the junction diverges from the germline segment, which might be a read error.

The CDR3 has 14 residues. Germline loops: CDR1 SQVTM, CDR2 ANQGSEA. Method: immunoSEQ multiplex PCR; TCRdb's copy keeps in-frame clones and lacks some. The sample contains approximately 140,000 clones, 75% to 90% of which appear only once. Sequenced material: peripheral blood, taken 28 days after the second AZD1222 dose. The sequence was collected from an adult who received the AZD1222 COVID-19 vaccine. The chain combines TRBV29-1 with TRBJ1-5; 10 nucleotides agree with TRBD1. The chain's CDR3 is CSVGDRGSTQPQHF. The CDR3 DNA reads TGCAGCGTAGGGGACAGGGGAAGCACTCAGCCCCAGCATTTT.